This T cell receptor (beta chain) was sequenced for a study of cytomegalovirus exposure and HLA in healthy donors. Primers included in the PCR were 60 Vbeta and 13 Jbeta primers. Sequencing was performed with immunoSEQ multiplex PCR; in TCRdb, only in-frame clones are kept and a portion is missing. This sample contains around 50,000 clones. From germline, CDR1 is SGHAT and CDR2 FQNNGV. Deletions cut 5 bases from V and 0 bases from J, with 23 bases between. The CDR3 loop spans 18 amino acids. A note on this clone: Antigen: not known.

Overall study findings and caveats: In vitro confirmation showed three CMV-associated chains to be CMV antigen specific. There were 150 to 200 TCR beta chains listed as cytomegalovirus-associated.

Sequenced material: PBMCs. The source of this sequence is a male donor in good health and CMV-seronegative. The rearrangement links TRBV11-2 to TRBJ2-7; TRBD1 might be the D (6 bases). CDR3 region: CASSDLGAGCDYSYEQYF. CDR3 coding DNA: TGTGCCAGCAGCGATTTGGGGGCAGGGTGCGATTACTCCTACGAGCAGTACTTC.